Listed here are 4 T cell receptor beta chains from one sample, sequenced in a study of shared clonotypes between healthy human individuals. Assay used: immunoSEQ multiplex PCR; TCRdb lists only in-frame clones, some missing. The data hold a few million clones, with approximately 94% observed a single time. Sequenced material: naive CD4+ T cells sorted from blood. As to subset: CD45RA+ positively selected. The receptors were sampled from a man between 18 and 29 years old in good health.

The gene calls are TRBV6-4 and TRBJ2-4; tentatively, D is TRBD2 (6 bases). V was clipped by 6 bases and J by 7 bases, with 34 bases between them. Per germline, CDR1 MRHNA and CDR2 SNTAGT. There are 20 residues in the CDR3. The CDR3 coding sequence is TGTGCCAGCAGCCCTCCCGAGGCCCCCGCTTCGGGGGAGAGCGGGAACATTCAGTACTTC. Its protein is CASSPPEAPASGESGNIQYF.

The rearrangement links TRBV28 to TRBJ2-5; D possibly matches TRBD1 or TRBD2 (6 bases each). This CDR3 has 17 residues. Looked up from germline, CDR1 is MDHEN and CDR2 is SYDVKM. Trimming pared 5 bases from V and 4 bases from J, leaving 23 bases between. The CDR3 nucleotides are TGTGCCAGCAGTCCCCACCGTTTCCCGGGGGCCCCAGAGACCCAGTACTTC. Encoded protein: CASSPHRFPGAPETQYF.

This clone was detected a few times. The sample has other DNA sequences that encode this CDR3 too. The rearrangement uses TRBV7-9 and TRBJ2-7, with D unresolved. CDR3 length: 12 amino acids. Trimming removed 3 bases at V and 3 bases at J, with 6 bases between. Per germline, CDR1 SEHNR and CDR2 FQNEAQ (reference sequence). Here the CDR3 reads CASSFVGYEQYF. The CDR3 bases are TGTGCCAGCAGCTTCGTGGGCTACGAGCAGTACTTC.

This sequence joins TRBV2 and TRBJ1-2; no definite D call. V was cut by 11 bases and J by 4 bases, with 17 bases left in between. The CDR3 runs 13 residues. Germline V CDR1 and CDR2: SNHLY, FYNNEI. This chain's CDR3 is CAERREVGYGYTF. CDR3 DNA: TGTGCCGAAAGGCGGGAAGTGGGCTATGGCTACACCTTC.